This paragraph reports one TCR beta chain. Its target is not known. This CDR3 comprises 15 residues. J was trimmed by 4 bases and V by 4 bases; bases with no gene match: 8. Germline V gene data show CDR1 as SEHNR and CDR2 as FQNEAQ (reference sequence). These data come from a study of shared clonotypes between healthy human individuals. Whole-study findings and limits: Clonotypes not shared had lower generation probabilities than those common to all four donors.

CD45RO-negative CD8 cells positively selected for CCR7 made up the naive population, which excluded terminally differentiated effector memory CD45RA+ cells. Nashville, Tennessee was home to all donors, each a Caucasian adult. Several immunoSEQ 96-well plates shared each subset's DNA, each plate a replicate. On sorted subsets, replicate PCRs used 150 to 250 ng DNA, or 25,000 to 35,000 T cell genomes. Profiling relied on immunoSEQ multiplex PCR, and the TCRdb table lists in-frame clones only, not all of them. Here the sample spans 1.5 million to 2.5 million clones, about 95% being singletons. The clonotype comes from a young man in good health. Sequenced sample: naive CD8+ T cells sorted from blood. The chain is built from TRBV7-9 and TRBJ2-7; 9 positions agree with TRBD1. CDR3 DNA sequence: TGTGCCAGCAGCTCGCGCGGACAGGGGATATACGAGCAGTACTTC. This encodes CASSSRGQGIYEQYF.